The next 8 T cell receptor beta chains were all read from a single sample in a study of regulatory T cells in long-lasting Graves disease. Time point: persistent/refractory GD, antithyroid drugs over 5 years with positive TRAb. Making the TCR library involved RNA that had been extracted from PBMCs. HTBI primers from iRepertoire and Arm-PCR of CDR3 regions yielded the TCR beta libraries. TCRdb called the multiplex PCR reads again in MiXCR, with one record for every CDR3 protein. Of some 420,000 distinct CDR3 sequences in the sample, approximately 23% were seen once. Here the sequenced sample was peripheral blood mononuclear cells (PBMCs), taken when the disease was refractory, from a patient treated with antithyroid drugs. These receptors were taken from a female donor with Graves disease.

The table lists this clonotype with many counts. The chain employs TRBV28 and TRBJ1-4, with TRBD1 as a possible D gene (6 bases). With 5 bases removed from V and 8 bases from J, the gap between germline ends came to 18 bases. The germline gives CDR1 MDHEN, CDR2 SYDVKM. CDR3 length: 15 amino acids. Here the CDR3 reads CASSPAQGSEEKLFF. Written as DNA, the CDR3 is TGTGCCAGCAGTCCCGCACAGGGTTCGGAGGAAAAACTGTTTTTT.

The V call is TRBV7-8, the J call TRBJ1-5, with 7 bases matching TRBD1. With V trimmed by 5 bases and J by 7 bases, 14 bases remained unmatched. Germline CDR1 reads SGHVS; CDR2 reads FQNEAQ. CDR3 length equals 16 residues. The CDR3 region has the DNA TGTGCCAGCAGCCCACACAGGGGCGCGGGAGGCCAGCCCCAGCATTTT. It encodes CASSPHRGAGGQPQHF.

There are many counts of this clonotype. The chain couples TRBV6-4 to TRBJ1-5; D gene uncertain. In germline, CDR1 is MRHNA, CDR2 SNTAGT. This CDR3 has 11 residues. Trimming removed 7 bases at V and 5 bases at J, with 6 bases between. The CDR3 DNA reads as TGTGCCAGCATATCACATCAGCCCCAGCATTTT. Protein: CASISHQPQHF.

This clonotype was observed many times. The chain recombines TRBV7-2 with TRBJ1-2; D gene unclear. The CDR3 extends over 14 amino acids. Germline lookup yields CDR1 SGHTA and CDR2 FQGNSA. V was shortened by 1 base and J by 2 bases, with 8 bases between the two germline ends. CDR3 in amino acids: CASSLDGMNYGYTF. CDR3 bases: TGTGCCAGCAGCTTAGACGGGATGAACTATGGCTACACCTTC.

This clonotype was recorded many times. The chain has TRBV7-3 and TRBJ2-7; D is undetermined. This CDR3 region has 13 residues. V was shortened by 4 bases and J by 3 bases, with 10 bases between the two germline ends. The germline V gene encodes CDR1 SGHTA and CDR2 FQGTGA. The CDR3, as DNA: TGTGCCAGCAGCTCCTACACGGGCTACGAGCAGTACTTC. The encoded protein is CASSSYTGYEQYF.

This clonotype was counted a few times. This chain's CDR3 is CAISDSGTENIQYF. For the CDR3, the DNA is TGTGCCATCAGTGATTCCGGGACAGAAAACATTCAGTACTTC. This sequence joins TRBV10-3 and TRBJ2-4, with 7 bases identical to TRBD1. The CDR3 runs 14 residues. Trimming at V came to 3 bases and at J to 5 bases, leaving 4 bases not matched to a gene. Looked up from germline, CDR1 is ENHRY and CDR2 is SYGVKD.

This clonotype was observed at least ten times. The chain has TRBV11-3 and TRBJ1-1; TRBD1 agrees at 8 bases. CDR3 length: 16 amino acids. J was trimmed by 1 base and V by 4 bases; bases with no gene match: 8. The germline CDR1 and CDR2 sequences are SGHNT and YENEEA. The CDR3 DNA is TGTGCCAGCAGCTCAGTAACCGGGACAGGGAACACTGAAGCTTTCTTT. As protein: CASSSVTGTGNTEAFF.

This clonotype was detected ten times or more. The rearrangement joins TRBV6-1 to TRBJ2-7; no firm D call. The length of the CDR3 is 14 residues. The ends were cut back, 6 bases at V and 7 bases at J, with 19 bases in the middle. Germline loops: CDR1 MNHNS, CDR2 SASEGT. CDR3: CASSYSGRYGEQYF. In nucleotides, the CDR3 is TGTGCCAGCAGCTACTCCGGTAGGTATGGAGAGCAGTACTTC.